This T cell receptor (beta chain) was recorded in a study of low-dose radiotherapy and immunotherapy resistance in tumors. About the study: Per fraction, Cohort 1 was given 0.5 Gy every 2 weeks, for a total of 6.5 Gy. Every day for four cycles from cycle 1 day 1, patients took 300 mg of oral aspirin. Cohort 2, a group dosed every two weeks at 1 Gy per fraction, received 13 Gy in total over 26 weeks.

The CDR3 is made up of 11 amino acids. Germline V gene lookup returns CDR1 LNHDA and CDR2 SQIVND (reference sequence). With 6 bases removed from V and 5 bases from J, the gap between germline ends came to 2 bases. TRAV- and TRBV-specific primers were used for first-strand cDNA, which covered alpha and beta chains. TCR amplification used around 19 PCR cycles, a constant-region primer and a V-primer adapter. One entry per CDR3 protein results from TCRdb running MiXCR on the reads. This table has 16,000 or so distinct CDR3 sequences, approximately 79% appearing once. Patients eligible had advanced solid tumors without tumor-infiltrating lymphocytes.

The sequence was obtained from a human donor with advanced metastatic prostate, ovarian, gallbladder or colorectal cancer (not recorded which). This table probably holds off-target reads from a library built for another chain. This chain uses TRBV19 with TRBJ1-6, with D unresolved. The CDR3 DNA sequence: TGTGCCAGTAGCCATAATTCACCCCTCCACTTT. It specifies CASSHNSPLHF. Looking up the rest from reference TRBV19 and TRBJ1-6 gives the full variable domain: DGGITQSPKYLFRKEGQNVTLSCEQNLNHDAMYWYRQDPGQGLRLIYYSQIVNDFQKGDIAEGYSVSREKKESFPLTVTSAQKNPTAFYLCASSHNSPLHFGNGTRLTVT.